Given below is one T cell receptor beta chain in context. Antigen unknown. This record belongs to a study of monozygotic twins with cystic fibrosis. Study-wide results and limits: Shared CDR3 numbers were not associated with age, concordance or severity. V usage most resembled the co-twin in 13 of 16 pairs. Median Simpson clonality of 0.0095 suggested naive T cells predominated.

The data were produced by immunoSEQ multiplex PCR, yet TCRdb's version contains in-frame clones alone and is incomplete. The profile shows about 9,600 clones, about 90% of them singletons. The CDR3 is made up of 15 amino acids. Trimming cost V 3 bases and J 4 bases, with 18 bases left between them. Germline CDR1 is GTSNPN and CDR2 is SVGIG (reference sequence). Sample: blood. The TCR was taken from a boy younger than 10 with cystic fibrosis. The V and J genes are TRBV30 and TRBJ1-2; TRBD1 is a possible D gene (6 bases). CDR3 nucleotides: TGTGCCTGGAGGAGGGACGGGGGGCCCTTCTATGGCTACACCTTC. Amino acids: CAWRRDGGPFYGYTF.